The 13 T cell receptor beta chains reported below all come from one sample, sequenced in a study of blood T cell repertoires in COVID-19. Measured with immunoSEQ multiplex PCR; TCRdb has only the in-frame clones, and not every one. The profile shows approximately 210,000 clones, around 80% of them singletons. Source material: peripheral blood. Receptor source: a woman of 80 years or more with COVID-19, enrolled during active disease.

The chain combines TRBV4-2 with TRBJ1-3, with D maybe TRBD1 (5 bases). This CDR3 has 16 residues. Looked up from germline, CDR1 is LGHNA and CDR2 is YNFKEQ. Trimming stripped 2 bases from V and 0 bases from J, with 11 bases between. The chain's CDR3 is CASSQPLTVSGNTIYF. The CDR3 DNA follows: TGTGCCAGCAGCCAACCTTTGACAGTCTCTGGAAACACCATATATTTT.

The chain carries TRBV5-4 and TRBJ1-4; TRBD1 matches at 9 bases. CDR1 and CDR2 (germline): SGHNT, YYREEE (reference sequence). V dropped 4 bases and J dropped 8; count of bases not matched to a gene: 9. CDR3 size: 15 residues. CDR3 residues: CASSADRGGEEKLFF. CDR3 coding DNA: TGTGCCAGCAGCGCTGACAGGGGGGGAGAAGAAAAACTGTTTTTT.

The rearrangement joins TRBV19 to TRBJ1-5, with 11 bases that match TRBD1. Germline V gene lookup returns CDR1 LNHDA and CDR2 SQIVND (reference sequence). V shed 5 bases and J 7 bases; nucleotides not matched to a gene: 7. The CDR3 length is 15 residues. CDR3 sequence (DNA): TGTGCCAGTAGTCCCGGGACAGGGGGGGGCCAGCCCCAGCATTTT. Protein: CASSPGTGGGQPQHF.

The gene calls are TRBV6-1 and TRBJ1-2; 9 nucleotides agree with TRBD1. CDR1 is MNHNS and CDR2 is SASEGT in the germline V gene. V dropped 3 bases and J dropped 4; count of bases not matched to a gene: 12. The CDR3 is 17 residues long. Here the CDR3 reads CASSEGGTGRGGYGYTF. As DNA, the CDR3 is TGTGCCAGCAGTGAGGGCGGGACAGGGAGAGGGGGCTATGGCTACACCTTC.

The chain carries TRBV6-5 and TRBJ1-1; no definite D call. Trimming cost V 7 bases and J 3 bases, with 12 bases left between them. The CDR3 is 13 residues long. CDR1 MNHEY and CDR2 SVGAGI come from the germline V gene. The CDR3 DNA reads as TGTGCCAGCATCAACAAGAGGGACACTGAAGCTTTCTTT. This gives the protein CASINKRDTEAFF.

The chain recombines TRBV5-1 with TRBJ1-4, with D hard to call. Trimming left V 0 bases short and J 2 bases short, with 11 bases between. Germline V gene lookup returns CDR1 SGHRS and CDR2 YFSETQ. The CDR3 has 16 amino acids. The CDR3 coding sequence is TGCGCCAGCAGCTTGGACGGAGGAGTCACTAATGAAAAACTGTTTTTT. Its translation is CASSLDGGVTNEKLFF.

This clone was found once. This chain uses TRBV2 with TRBJ1-5, with D hard to call. V was shortened by 6 bases and J by 0 bases, with 12 bases between the two germline ends. CDR1 SNHLY and CDR2 FYNNEI come from the germline V gene. The CDR3 has 15 residues. CDR3 sequence: CASRTTVISNQPQHF. The CDR3 DNA follows: TGTGCCAGCAGGACCACAGTGATTAGCAATCAGCCCCAGCATTTT.

The rearrangement uses TRBV7-2 and TRBJ1-2, with 8 bases identical to TRBD1. The V segment lost 5 bases and the J segment 8 bases; nucleotides outside the gene matches: 13. There are 15 residues in the CDR3. CDR1 and CDR2 (germline): SGHTA, FQGNSA. The CDR3, as DNA: TGTGCCAGCAGCGGGCGACAGGGGACGATTACGGGCTACACCTTC. It specifies CASSGRQGTITGYTF.

The chain's CDR3 is CASSFPGVYGYTF. Here the CDR3 DNA reads TGTGCCAGCAGCTTCCCAGGGGTGTACGGCTACACCTTC. The J gene is TRBJ1-2, the V gene TRBV5-4, with D perhaps TRBD1 (6 bases). There are 13 residues in the CDR3. The V end lost 2 bases, the J end lost 8 bases, and 13 bases lay between the germline ends. Looked up from germline, CDR1 is SGHNT and CDR2 is YYREEE (reference sequence). The full variable domain, with the rest looked up from reference TRBV5-4 and TRBJ1-2, is ETGVTQSPTHLIKTRGQQVTLRCSSQSGHNTVSWYQQALGQGPQFIFQYYREEENGRGNFPPRFSGLQFPNYSSELNVNALELDDSALYLCASSFPGVYGYTFGSGTRLTVV.

The count of this clone is one. The sample has other DNA sequences that encode this CDR3 too. The chain recombines TRBV2 with TRBJ1-5, with D tentatively TRBD1 (5 bases). This CDR3 spans 15 amino acids. CDR1 is SNHLY, CDR2 FYNNEI, per germline. V lost 2 bases and J lost 1, with 9 bases in between. The CDR3 nucleotides are TGTGCCAGCAGTGAACAGGGCGGAAGCAATCAGCCCCAGCATTTT. It translates to CASSEQGGSNQPQHF.

The chain couples TRBV30 to TRBJ1-4, with 7 bases lining up with TRBD1. After removal of 1 base from V and 7 bases from J, the junction contained 3 bases not matched to a gene. The CDR3 totals 13 residues. The germline V gene encodes CDR1 GTSNPN and CDR2 SVGIG (reference sequence). Here the CDR3 reads CAWSGAGGEKLFF. The DNA for the CDR3 is TGTGCCTGGAGTGGGGCAGGGGGTGAAAAACTGTTTTTT.

This clone was seen once. J is TRBJ1-1 and V is TRBV28, with D perhaps TRBD1 (5 bases). The CDR3 covers 15 residues. V lost 6 bases and J 1 base, leaving 15 bases between the germline ends. Germline loops: CDR1 MDHEN, CDR2 SYDVKM. This CDR3 reads CASSRLGGGNTEAFF. CDR3 in DNA: TGTGCCAGCAGCCGCCTTGGGGGGGGGAACACTGAAGCTTTCTTT.

This clone was picked up a small number of times. This sequence joins TRBV29-1 and TRBJ1-1, with D possibly being TRBD1 (5 bases). CDR1 is SQVTM and CDR2 is ANQGSEA in the germline V gene. V lost 4 bases and J 6 bases, leaving 15 bases between the germline ends. The CDR3 totals 13 residues. CDR3 in amino acids: CSVGYTGLSEAFF. The CDR3 nucleotides read TGCAGCGTTGGATACACGGGACTTTCTGAAGCTTTCTTT.